This T cell receptor beta chain is drawn from a study of a mutant IDH1 vaccine in newly diagnosed glioma. Study in general: Either 4-6 weeks after radiotherapy alone or alongside temozolomide, vaccination was begun. Treated patients, averaging approximately 40 years, were 62.5% male and around 40% female. Week 35 was assigned to visit V12, and week 47 was assigned to visit V13. Whole-study results and caveats: Pseudoprogression seemingly bore no relation to changes in top peripheral T cell clonotypes.

The time point denotes: week 35, safety follow-up. Vaccination used 300 ug of mutant IDH1 20-mer peptide per dose, with topical imiquimod. Only in-frame clones appear in the TCRdb table, and some are missing; sequencing was by immunoSEQ multiplex PCR. The table includes roughly 26,000 clones, over 80% detected once. Notes on this clone: Its antigen is still unknown.

CDR1 is LNHNV, CDR2 YYDKDF, per germline (reference sequence). The CDR3 totals 14 residues. V was clipped by 5 bases and J by 0 bases, with 7 bases between them. This TCR derives from a man aged 25 to 40 with glioma. The sample consisted of PBMCs, taken from a glioma patient whose treatment included an IDH1 peptide vaccine. J is TRBJ2-2 and V is TRBV15; unclear D gene. The CDR3 sequence: CATSEDPNTGELFF. The CDR3 nucleotides are TGTGCCACCAGCGAAGACCCGAACACCGGGGAGCTGTTTTTT.